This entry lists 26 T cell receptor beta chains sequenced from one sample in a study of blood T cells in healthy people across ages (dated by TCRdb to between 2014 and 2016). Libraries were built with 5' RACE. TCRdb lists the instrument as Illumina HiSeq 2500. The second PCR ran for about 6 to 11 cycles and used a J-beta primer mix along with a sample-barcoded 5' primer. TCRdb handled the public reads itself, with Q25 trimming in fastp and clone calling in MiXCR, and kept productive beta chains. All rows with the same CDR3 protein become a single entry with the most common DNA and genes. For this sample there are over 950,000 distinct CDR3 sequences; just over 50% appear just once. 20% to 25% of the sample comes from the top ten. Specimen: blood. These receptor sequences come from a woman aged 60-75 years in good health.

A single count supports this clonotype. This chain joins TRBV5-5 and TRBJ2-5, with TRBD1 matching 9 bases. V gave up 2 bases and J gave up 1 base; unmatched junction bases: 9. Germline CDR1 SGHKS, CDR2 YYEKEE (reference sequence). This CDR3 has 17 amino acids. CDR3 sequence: CASSFTHRGRPQETQYF. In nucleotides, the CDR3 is TGTGCCAGCAGCTTCACACACAGGGGGCGCCCCCAAGAGACCCAGTACTTC.

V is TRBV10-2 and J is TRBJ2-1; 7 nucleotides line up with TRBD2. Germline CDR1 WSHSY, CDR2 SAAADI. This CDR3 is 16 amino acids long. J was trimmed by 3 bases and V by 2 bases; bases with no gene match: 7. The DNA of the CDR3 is TGCGCCAGCAGTGAGACGCGGACTAGTTTCTACAATGAGCAGTTCTTC. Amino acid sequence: CASSETRTSFYNEQFF.

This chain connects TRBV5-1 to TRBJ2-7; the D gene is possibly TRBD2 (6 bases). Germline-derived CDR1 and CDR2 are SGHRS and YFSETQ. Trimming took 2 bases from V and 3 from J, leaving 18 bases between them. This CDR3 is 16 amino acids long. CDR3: CASSLALGAGLYEQYF. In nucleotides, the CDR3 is TGCGCCAGCAGCTTAGCTCTAGGGGCGGGACTCTACGAGCAGTACTTC.

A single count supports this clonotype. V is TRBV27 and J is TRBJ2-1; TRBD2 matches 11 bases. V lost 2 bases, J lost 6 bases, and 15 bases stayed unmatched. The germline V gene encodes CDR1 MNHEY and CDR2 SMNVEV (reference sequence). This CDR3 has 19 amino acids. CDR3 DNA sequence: TGTGCCAGCAGTTTAAAGGGACTAGCGGCCCACCGCCACCCCAATGAGCAGTTCTTC. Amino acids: CASSLKGLAAHRHPNEQFF.

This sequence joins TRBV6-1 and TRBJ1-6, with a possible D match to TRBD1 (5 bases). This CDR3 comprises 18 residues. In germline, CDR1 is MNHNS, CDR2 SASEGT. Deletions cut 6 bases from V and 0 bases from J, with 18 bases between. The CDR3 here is CASSQWGVSSSYNSPLHF. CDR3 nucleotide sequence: TGTGCCAGCAGCCAATGGGGGGTCTCAAGCTCCTATAATTCACCCCTCCACTTT.

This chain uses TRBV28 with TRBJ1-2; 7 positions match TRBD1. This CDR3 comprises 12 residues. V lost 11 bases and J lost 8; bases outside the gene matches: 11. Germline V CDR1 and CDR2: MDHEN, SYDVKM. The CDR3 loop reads CAVTGRLIGYTF. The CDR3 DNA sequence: TGTGCCGTGACAGGGAGGTTGATCGGCTACACCTTC.

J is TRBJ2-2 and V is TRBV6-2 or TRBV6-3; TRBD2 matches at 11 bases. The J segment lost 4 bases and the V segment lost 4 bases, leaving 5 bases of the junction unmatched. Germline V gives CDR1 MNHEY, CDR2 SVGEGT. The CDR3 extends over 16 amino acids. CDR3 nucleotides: TGTGCCAGCAGTTTAACTAGCGGGGGAAGCACCGGGGAGCTGTTTTTT. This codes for CASSLTSGGSTGELFF.

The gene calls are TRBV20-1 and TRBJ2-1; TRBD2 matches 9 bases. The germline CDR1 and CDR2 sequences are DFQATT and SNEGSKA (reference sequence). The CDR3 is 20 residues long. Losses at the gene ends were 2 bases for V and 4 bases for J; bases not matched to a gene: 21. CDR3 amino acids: CSARLLGVAGVWGGYNEQFF. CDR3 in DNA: TGCAGTGCTAGACTTCTGGGGGTAGCGGGAGTCTGGGGCGGGTACAATGAGCAGTTCTTC.

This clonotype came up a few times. The CDR3 region has the DNA TGTGCCAGCAGCCCCCTTGGCGGGAGGGCACAGTCTGGGGCCAACGTCCTGACTTTC. This codes for CASSPLGGRAQSGANVLTF. This sequence joins TRBV3-1 and TRBJ2-6, with TRBD2 matching over 9 bases. The CDR3 is 19 amino acids. The V gene end was trimmed by 4 bases and the J gene end by 1 base; junction bases not matched to a gene: 11. CDR1 is LGHDT, CDR2 YNNKEL, per germline (reference sequence). The full variable domain, its missing parts supplied by reference TRBV3-1 and TRBJ2-6, is DTAVSQTPKYLVTQMGNDKSIKCEQNLGHDTMYWYKQDSKKFLKIMFSYNNKELIINETVPNRFSPKSPDKAHLNLHINSLELGDSAVYFCASSPLGGRAQSGANVLTFGAGSRLTVL.

The CDR3 nucleotides read TGCAGTGCTCATGACTGGACTAGCAGCGGCGAGCAGTTCTTC. It translates to CSAHDWTSSGEQFF. The J gene is TRBJ2-1, the V gene TRBV20-1; 8 positions agree with TRBD2. V dropped 5 bases and J dropped 10; count of bases not matched to a gene: 13. CDR3 size: 14 residues. Germline V CDR1 and CDR2: DFQATT, SNEGSKA (reference sequence).

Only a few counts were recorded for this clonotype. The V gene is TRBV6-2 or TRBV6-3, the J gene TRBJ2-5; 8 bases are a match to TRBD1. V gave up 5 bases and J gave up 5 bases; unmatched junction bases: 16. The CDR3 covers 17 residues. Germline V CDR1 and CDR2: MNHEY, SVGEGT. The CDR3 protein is CASSDPPDRVNEETQYF. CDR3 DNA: TGTGCCAGCAGTGACCCACCGGACAGGGTAAACGAGGAGACCCAGTACTTC.

CDR3 protein: CASSQTGGDGETQYF. The CDR3 DNA reads TGTGCCAGCAGCCAAACAGGGGGGGACGGAGAGACCCAGTACTTC. This chain connects TRBV9 to TRBJ2-5; D perhaps matches TRBD1 (8 bases). Looked up from germline, CDR1 is SGDLS and CDR2 is YYNGEE. The CDR3 totals 15 residues. V gave up 4 bases and J gave up 4 bases, with 17 bases separating them.

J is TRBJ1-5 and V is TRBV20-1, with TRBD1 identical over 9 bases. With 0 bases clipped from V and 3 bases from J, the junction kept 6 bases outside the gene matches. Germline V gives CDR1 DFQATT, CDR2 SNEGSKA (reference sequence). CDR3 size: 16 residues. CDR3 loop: CSARDQDRGLNQPQHF. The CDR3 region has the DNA TGCAGTGCTAGAGATCAGGACAGGGGACTCAATCAGCCCCAGCATTTT.

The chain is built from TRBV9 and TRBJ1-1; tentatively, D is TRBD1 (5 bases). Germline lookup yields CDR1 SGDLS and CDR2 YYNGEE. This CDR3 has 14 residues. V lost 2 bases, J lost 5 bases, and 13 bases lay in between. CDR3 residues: CASSVTGALTEAFF. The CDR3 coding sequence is TGTGCCAGCAGCGTTACCGGGGCATTGACTGAAGCTTTCTTT.

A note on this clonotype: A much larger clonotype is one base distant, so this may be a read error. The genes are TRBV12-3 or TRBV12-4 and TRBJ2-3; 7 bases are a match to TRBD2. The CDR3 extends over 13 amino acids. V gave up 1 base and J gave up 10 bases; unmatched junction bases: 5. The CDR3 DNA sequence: TGTGCCAGCAGTTTAGTCCGGGGGGATGCGCAGTATTTT. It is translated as CASSLVRGDAQYF.

This CDR3 is CASSVFKGRTDTQYF. As DNA, the CDR3 is TGTGCCAGCAGTGTCTTTAAGGGGCGCACAGATACGCAGTATTTT. The genes are TRBV2 and TRBJ2-3, with D possibly TRBD1 on 5 matching bases. The germline V gene encodes CDR1 SNHLY and CDR2 FYNNEI. Trimming removed 4 bases at V and 1 base at J, with 12 bases between. The CDR3 contains 15 residues. The full variable domain, rest sourced from reference TRBV2 and TRBJ2-3, is EPEVTQTPSHQVTQMGQEVILRCVPISNHLYFYWYRQILGQKVEFLVSFYNNEISEKSEIFDDQFSVERPDGSNFTLKIRSTKLEDSAMYFCASSVFKGRTDTQYFGPGTRLTVL.

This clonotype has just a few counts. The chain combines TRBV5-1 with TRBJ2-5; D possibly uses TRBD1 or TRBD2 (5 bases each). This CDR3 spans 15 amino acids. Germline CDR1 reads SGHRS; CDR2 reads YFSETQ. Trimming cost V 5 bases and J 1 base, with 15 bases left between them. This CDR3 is CASSSTGGTQETQYF. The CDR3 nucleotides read TGCGCCAGCAGTTCGACGGGTGGGACCCAAGAGACCCAGTACTTC.

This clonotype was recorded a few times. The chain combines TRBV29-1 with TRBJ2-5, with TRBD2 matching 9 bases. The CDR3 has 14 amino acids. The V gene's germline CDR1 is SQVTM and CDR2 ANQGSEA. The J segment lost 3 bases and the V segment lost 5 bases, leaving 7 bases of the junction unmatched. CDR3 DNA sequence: TGCAGCGTTTCCCTAGCGGGAATCAAAGAGACCCAGTACTTC. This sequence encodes CSVSLAGIKETQYF. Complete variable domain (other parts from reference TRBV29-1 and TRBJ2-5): SAVISQKPSRDICQRGTSLTIQCQVDSQVTMMFWYRQQPGQSLTLIATANQGSEATYESGFVIDKFPISRPNLTFSTLTVSNMSPEDSSIYLCSVSLAGIKETQYFGPGTRLLVL.

The CDR3 coding sequence is TGCAGTGCTAGAGAACTCGGCCGCACAGATACGCAGTATTTT. Residues: CSARELGRTDTQYF. The chain combines TRBV20-1 with TRBJ2-3, with unresolved D. CDR1 and CDR2 from the germline V gene are DFQATT and SNEGSKA (reference sequence). The CDR3 length is 14 residues. The V gene lost 0 bases and the J gene lost 1 base, with 8 bases spanning the gap.

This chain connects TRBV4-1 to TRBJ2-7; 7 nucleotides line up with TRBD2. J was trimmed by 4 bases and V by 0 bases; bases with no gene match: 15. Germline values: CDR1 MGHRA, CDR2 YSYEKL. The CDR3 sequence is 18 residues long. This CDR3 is CASSQDRGRAVFPYEQYF. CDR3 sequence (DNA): TGCGCCAGCAGCCAAGATCGGGGGAGGGCCGTCTTCCCTTACGAGCAGTACTTC.

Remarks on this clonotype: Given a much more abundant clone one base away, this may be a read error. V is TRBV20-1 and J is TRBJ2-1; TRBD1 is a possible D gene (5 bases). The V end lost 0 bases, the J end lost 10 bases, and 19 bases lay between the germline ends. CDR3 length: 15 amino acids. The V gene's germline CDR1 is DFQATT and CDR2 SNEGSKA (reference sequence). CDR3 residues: CSARDLRASVSEQFF. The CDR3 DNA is TGCAGTGCTAGAGATCTCAGGGCTTCGGTTTCCGAGCAGTTCTTC.

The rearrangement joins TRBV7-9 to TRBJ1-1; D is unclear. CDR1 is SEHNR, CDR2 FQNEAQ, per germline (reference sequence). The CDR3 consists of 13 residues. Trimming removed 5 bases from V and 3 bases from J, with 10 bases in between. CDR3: CASSPTDYTEAFF. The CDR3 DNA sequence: TGTGCCAGCAGCCCAACAGATTACACTGAAGCTTTCTTT.

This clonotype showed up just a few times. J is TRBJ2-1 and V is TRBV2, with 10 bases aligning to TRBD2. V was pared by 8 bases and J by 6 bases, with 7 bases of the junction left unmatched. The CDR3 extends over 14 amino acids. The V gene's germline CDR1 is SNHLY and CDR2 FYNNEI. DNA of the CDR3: TGTGCCAGCGAGGAGCGGGAGGGGGTCAATGAGCAGTTCTTC. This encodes CASEEREGVNEQFF.

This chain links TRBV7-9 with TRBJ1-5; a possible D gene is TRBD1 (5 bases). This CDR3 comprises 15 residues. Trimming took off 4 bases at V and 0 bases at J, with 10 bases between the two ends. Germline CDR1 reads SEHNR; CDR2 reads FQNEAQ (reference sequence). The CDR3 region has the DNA TGTGCCAGCAGCTCCGGACACCTTAGCAATCAGCCCCAGCATTTT. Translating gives CASSSGHLSNQPQHF.

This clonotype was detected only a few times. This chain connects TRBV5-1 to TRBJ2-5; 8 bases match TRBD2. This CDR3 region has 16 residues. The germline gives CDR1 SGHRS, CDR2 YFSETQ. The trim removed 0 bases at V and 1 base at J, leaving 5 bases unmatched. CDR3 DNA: TGCGCCAGCAGCTTGGCGACGGGAGGGGTCCAAGAGACCCAGTACTTC. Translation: CASSLATGGVQETQYF.

The CDR3 spells CASRSDGTGPLAEQYF. DNA of the CDR3: TGTGCCAGCCGATCTGACGGGACAGGACCCTTGGCCGAGCAGTACTTC. The chain uses TRBV6-2 or TRBV6-3 and TRBJ2-4; 8 bases align to TRBD1. The closer fit of TRBJ2-7 to the DNA end suggests the J call may be wrong. CDR1 and CDR2 (germline): MNHEY, SVGEGT. CDR3 length equals 16 residues.